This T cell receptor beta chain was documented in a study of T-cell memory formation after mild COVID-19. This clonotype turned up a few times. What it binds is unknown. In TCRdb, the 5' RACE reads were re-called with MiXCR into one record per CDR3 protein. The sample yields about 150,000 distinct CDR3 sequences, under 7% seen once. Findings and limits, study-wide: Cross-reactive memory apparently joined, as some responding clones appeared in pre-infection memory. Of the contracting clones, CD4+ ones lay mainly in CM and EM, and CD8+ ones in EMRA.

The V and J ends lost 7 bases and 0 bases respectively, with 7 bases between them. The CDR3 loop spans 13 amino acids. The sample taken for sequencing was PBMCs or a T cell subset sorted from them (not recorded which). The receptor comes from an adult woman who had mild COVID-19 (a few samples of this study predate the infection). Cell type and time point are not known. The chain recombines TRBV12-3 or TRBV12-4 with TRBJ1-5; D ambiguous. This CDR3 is CASKGYSNQPQHF. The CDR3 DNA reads TGTGCCAGCAAAGGGTATAGCAATCAGCCCCAGCATTTT.